This T cell receptor (beta chain) was recorded in a study of blood T cell repertoires in COVID-19 (dated by TCRdb to the early 2020s). About the study as a whole: Collaborator samples came from the United States, Italy and Spain and covered acute and convalescent phases of COVID-19. Subjects who had been exposed to COVID-19, were actively infected with it, or had recovered from it provided the deeply sampled blood TCRbeta repertoires that made up the dataset. The prospective study material was composed of cDNA or gDNA derived from T cells, B-cell-depleted T cells, or PBMCs. The repertoires were made available in a free public database intended to serve as a resource for research on the immune response to SARS-CoV-2. A de-identified subject ID, COVID-19 status, age in years and sex were almost always included in the sample metadata. Where available, HLA class I and class II types were obtained from metadata supplied by the sample provider rather than from assay-based typing. Samples were obtained from the ongoing ImmuneRACE study (first 160 participants) and from some 1,200 subjects provided by 6 global collaborators.

The CDR3 runs 19 residues from the cysteine to the phenylalanine. Only CDR3 DNA remains: 57 bases, in frame from the first base. V lost 3 bases and J lost 3 bases; the stretch between them is 24 bases long. CDR1 and CDR2 (SEHNR, FQNEAQ) derive from the germline V gene (reference sequence). The paper's findings and limits, for the study overall: Clinical and demographic metadata were provided uncurated, with the amount varying by source and participant.

Concerning this clone itself: No antigen is known for it. No per-base quality is available; no much larger clone lies one base away.

The immunoSEQ Assay, a bias-controlled multiplex PCR, was used to amplify TCRbeta CDR3 regions from genomic DNA. Concerning the study's data processing: Nucleated cell counts per sample were estimated from amplification of reference gene primers within the assay. To quantify the absolute abundance of each unique TCRbeta CDR3 rearrangement, sequence reads were collapsed and filtered. For each sample, productive Simpson clonality was calculated as the square root of Simpson's diversity index across productive rearrangements. Not all clones reach the TCRdb copy of this immuneACCESS table, which keeps in-frame sequences only. Checked studies attribute under half of the gap to unresolved V genes and leave the rest unexplained. V, J and clone size were drawn from that table, and D and trimming were deduced from the DNA. In all, the sample holds 250,000 to 400,000 clones, and around 87% of those were seen once. The ten largest clones take up roughly 5% of the sample.

Participants in the prospective study were enrolled through a virtual design, were aged roughly 18 to 90 years, and lived in 24 United States geographic areas. To assign participants to cohorts, the prospective study relied on clinical history that participants themselves reported in a screening survey and a study questionnaire. Recovered participants in ImmuneRACE Cohort 3 were defined by two consecutive negative NP/OP PCR tests, clearance by a healthcare professional, or resolution of symptoms. In the prospective study, whole blood, serum and a nasopharyngeal or oropharyngeal swab were collected from each participant by mobile phlebotomists. Over an approximately 2-month period, participants in the prospective study had the option of providing additional blood draws and questionnaires. Prospective study blood samples were shipped either frozen or at room temperature before DNA extraction.

The V and J genes are TRBV7-9 and TRBJ2-1; TRBD1 is a weak D gene call, 7 bases matching. The TCR originated in a woman aged 25 to 39 who had recovered from COVID-19. Input material: PBMCs or T cells enriched from blood (not recorded which). The bases are TGTGCCAGCAGCTTGAAGGGGGGACAGCTCAGGCCTCGCTACAATGAGCAGTTCTTC. It translates as CASSLKGGQLRPRYNEQFF.